Listed here are 23 T cell receptor beta chains from one sample, sequenced in a study of blood T cells in healthy people across ages. A sample-barcoded 5' primer and a J-beta primer mix were used in a second PCR of about 7 to 12 cycles. TCRdb re-called the 5' RACE reads with MiXCR, one entry per CDR3 protein. Here the sample spans roughly 1,700,000 distinct CDR3 sequences, approximately 28% being singletons. Specimen: blood. All receptors come from a woman aged 25 to 39 in good health.

Only a few counts were recorded for this clonotype. V is TRBV18 and J is TRBJ2-7; D is uncertain. With 5 bases removed from V and 5 bases from J, the gap between germline ends came to 10 bases. The germline V gene encodes CDR1 KGHSH and CDR2 LQKENI. The CDR3 consists of 12 residues. The CDR3 sequence is CASSSDRNEQYF. The CDR3 region has the DNA TGTGCCAGCTCATCGGACCGGAACGAGCAGTACTTC.

The chain joins TRBV6-5 to TRBJ1-5, with TRBD1 as a possible D gene (6 bases). The V gene lost 6 bases and the J gene lost 2 bases, with 14 bases spanning the gap. The CDR3 is made up of 15 amino acids. The V gene's germline CDR1 is MNHEY and CDR2 SVGAGI. The CDR3 here is CASSSGRGGNQPQHF. The CDR3 bases are TGTGCCAGCAGCTCCGGCAGGGGCGGCAATCAGCCCCAGCATTTT.

This clonotype was seen more than once but under ten times. The chain links TRBV12-3 or TRBV12-4 to TRBJ2-1; 10 bases agree with TRBD1. V lost 10 bases and J lost 8; bases outside the gene matches: 14. The CDR3 is 15 amino acids. CDR3 protein: CATHPAGTGEYEQFF. Here the CDR3 DNA reads TGTGCCACCCACCCAGCGGGGACAGGGGAATATGAGCAGTTCTTC.

This clonotype was seen repeatedly, ten times or more. The chain recombines TRBV27 with TRBJ2-5; 10 bases agree with TRBD2. J was trimmed by 7 bases and V by 4 bases; bases with no gene match: 9. CDR3 length equals 15 residues. Germline-derived CDR1 and CDR2 are MNHEY and SMNVEV (reference sequence). CDR3 amino acids: CASSSVSGGIVTQYF. CDR3 coding DNA: TGTGCCAGCAGTTCCGTTAGCGGGGGGATTGTGACCCAGTACTTC.

This clonotype was observed many times. The chain has TRBV7-2 and TRBJ2-5; 7 positions agree with TRBD1. In germline, CDR1 is SGHTA, CDR2 FQGNSA. The CDR3 loop spans 15 amino acids. With V trimmed by 8 bases and J by 3 bases, 12 bases remained unmatched. The DNA of the CDR3 is TGTGCCAGCGGGGTGACAGGGACGGTTGAAGAGACCCAGTACTTC. Translated, it gives CASGVTGTVEETQYF.

The CDR3: CASSLEQDGADTQYF. CDR3 DNA sequence: TGCGCCAGCAGCTTGGAACAGGACGGGGCAGATACGCAGTATTTT. The chain uses TRBV5-1 and TRBJ2-3; D could derive from TRBD1 or TRBD2 (5 bases each). Germline assignment: CDR1 SGHRS and CDR2 YFSETQ. CDR3 length: 15 amino acids. V lost 0 bases, J lost 4 bases, and 12 bases lay in between.

The J gene is TRBJ2-7, the V gene TRBV6-2 or TRBV6-3; D is ambiguous. The V end lost 6 bases, the J end lost 3 bases, and 15 bases lay between the germline ends. The CDR3 runs to 14 residues. Per germline, CDR1 MNHEY and CDR2 SVGEGT. The CDR3 reads CASSPLGTHYEQYF. The CDR3, as DNA: TGTGCCAGCAGCCCTCTAGGAACCCACTACGAGCAGTACTTC.

This clonotype was observed a few times. The chain carries TRBV2 and TRBJ1-5, with D unclear. V lost 2 bases and J 6 bases, leaving 14 bases between the germline ends. This CDR3 region has 15 residues. From germline, CDR1 is SNHLY and CDR2 FYNNEI. In DNA form, the CDR3 reads TGTGCCAGCAGTGAAAACCTAAAGGACGGTCAGCCCCAGCATTTT. This sequence encodes CASSENLKDGQPQHF. Full variable domain (rest looked up from reference TRBV2 and TRBJ1-5): EPEVTQTPSHQVTQMGQEVILRCVPISNHLYFYWYRQILGQKVEFLVSFYNNEISEKSEIFDDQFSVERPDGSNFTLKIRSTKLEDSAMYFCASSENLKDGQPQHFGDGTRLSIL.

The chain joins TRBV4-1 to TRBJ2-1, with D maybe TRBD2 (6 bases). The CDR3 has 21 residues. The germline gives CDR1 MGHRA, CDR2 YSYEKL. The V and J ends lost 0 bases and 9 bases respectively, with 33 bases between them. DNA of the CDR3: TGCGCCAGCAGCCAAGAGAGGGGCAAAATGGGACTTCCCACTGGGCCCGGTGAGCAGTTCTTC. Translated: CASSQERGKMGLPTGPGEQFF.

This clonotype was detected many times. V usage is TRBV4-1 and J usage is TRBJ2-7, with a weak D call TRBD1 (6 bases). V gave up 4 bases and J gave up 6 bases, with 16 bases separating them. The CDR3 is made up of 14 amino acids. The V gene's germline CDR1 is MGHRA and CDR2 YSYEKL. CDR3 sequence: CASSRGQGQREQYF. The CDR3 nucleotides are TGCGCCAGCAGCCGTGGTCAGGGGCAGCGCGAGCAGTACTTC.

This clonotype occurred a few times. The V gene is TRBV6-1, the J gene TRBJ2-1; TRBD2 matches at 8 bases. This CDR3 is 15 amino acids long. After removal of 5 bases from V and 7 bases from J, the junction contained 10 bases not matched to a gene. Germline V lookup: CDR1 MNHNS, CDR2 SASEGT. This chain's CDR3 is CASSTRMSGGNEQFF. DNA for the CDR3: TGTGCCAGCAGTACCCGAATGAGCGGGGGAAATGAGCAGTTCTTC.

This clonotype was recorded many times. The chain is built from TRBV24-1 and TRBJ2-5; a weak D match, TRBD1 (5 bases). The CDR3 sequence is 13 residues long. V lost 9 bases and J 2 bases, leaving 12 bases between the germline ends. Germline lookup yields CDR1 KGHDR and CDR2 SFDVKD. The CDR3 nucleotides are TGTGCCACCGTAACAGGAGAGCAAGAGACCCAGTACTTC. Its translation: CATVTGEQETQYF.

This clonotype was recorded a few times. The gene calls are TRBV6-5 and TRBJ2-5; 7 bases are a match to TRBD2. Unmatched junction bases numbered 8, after V lost 5 bases and J lost 5 bases. Per germline, CDR1 MNHEY and CDR2 SVGAGI. The CDR3 spans 14 residues. The CDR3 coding sequence is TGTGCCAGCAGTCTTACTAGCGACCGGGAGACCCAGTACTTC. Residues: CASSLTSDRETQYF.

On this clonotype: This clone may be a read error of a much larger clone one base away. This chain connects TRBV15 to TRBJ2-1; TRBD1 might be the D (5 bases). Trimming shortened V by 0 bases and J by 10 bases, and 13 bases separated the two germline ends. Germline V CDR1 and CDR2: LNHNV, YYDKDF (reference sequence). The CDR3 is 14 residues long. The CDR3 region is CATSRDQGPYEQFF. CDR3 nucleotides: TGTGCCACCAGCAGAGATCAGGGTCCCTACGAGCAGTTCTTC.

The rearrangement joins TRBV6-2 or TRBV6-3 to TRBJ2-5; D gene unclear. Germline values: CDR1 MNHEY, CDR2 SVGEGT. CDR3 length: 13 residues. V lost 5 bases to trimming and J lost 11 bases, with 18 bases between them. The CDR3 loop reads CASSQQSVLEQYF. In nucleotides, the CDR3 is TGTGCCAGCAGTCAACAGTCAGTTTTGGAGCAGTACTTC.

This clonotype was detected ten times or more. The chain couples TRBV5-5 to TRBJ1-1; tentative D call: TRBD1 (6 bases). Germline loops: CDR1 SGHKS, CDR2 YYEKEE (reference sequence). CDR3 size: 15 residues. Trimming removed 4 bases at V and 1 base at J, with 14 bases between. The CDR3 nucleotides read TGTGCCAGCAGCCCCCTGGGGGGGCGGAACACTGAAGCTTTCTTT. This codes for CASSPLGGRNTEAFF.

V and J are TRBV29-1 and TRBJ2-7, with D possibly being TRBD1 or TRBD2 (5 bases each). The CDR3 contains 17 residues. V was cut by 6 bases and J by 0 bases, with 24 bases left in between. Germline V gene data show CDR1 as SQVTM and CDR2 as ANQGSEA. The chain's CDR3 is CSVGWTGASLSSYEQYF. The CDR3 nucleotides are TGCAGCGTGGGGTGGACTGGGGCCTCGTTAAGCTCCTACGAGCAGTACTTC.

As concerns this clonotype: This sequence may be a read error, since a much larger clone differs from it by one base. The chain recombines TRBV15 with TRBJ2-7; D not resolved. CDR3 size: 12 residues. Germline V lookup: CDR1 LNHNV, CDR2 YYDKDF (reference sequence). CDR3: CVTSRFSYEQYF. CDR3 bases: TGTGTCACCAGCAGGTTCTCCTACGAGCAGTACTTC.

At least ten counts were recorded for this clonotype. The V gene is TRBV4-3, the J gene TRBJ2-7, with unresolved D. Trimming removed 0 bases at V and 3 bases at J, with 9 bases between. The length of the CDR3 is 14 residues. Germline V CDR1 and CDR2: LGHNA, YSLEER. CDR3 nucleotide sequence: TGCGCCAGCAGCCAAGATGGGTCTCGCTACGAGCAGTACTTC. It codes for CASSQDGSRYEQYF.

This clonotype was counted many times. The chain links TRBV7-2 to TRBJ2-7; D perhaps matches TRBD1 (7 bases). Germline values: CDR1 SGHTA, CDR2 FQGNSA. The CDR3 runs to 16 residues. V was cut by 3 bases and J by 4 bases, with 19 bases left in between. The CDR3 nucleotides read TGTGCCAGCAGCTTCGACGGAGGGGGGACAGCTTACGAGCAGTACTTC. Its translation is CASSFDGGGTAYEQYF.

As concerns this clonotype: A much more abundant neighbour one base away suggests this may be a read error. The chain employs TRBV5-1 and TRBJ2-1, with 9 bases that match TRBD1. Per germline, CDR1 SGHRS and CDR2 YFSETQ. CDR3 length: 17 amino acids. The ends lost 2 bases at V and 4 bases at J; junction bases unmatched: 10. The CDR3 bases are TGCGCCAGCAGCTTTAGTGTTGGAGGACAGGGGTACAATGAGCAGTTCTTC. The encoded protein is CASSFSVGGQGYNEQFF.

Comments on this clonotype: One end of the junction varies from germline; a read error may be responsible. The chain is built from TRBV5-5 and TRBJ1-2, with TRBD1 matching 7 bases. The CDR3 has 15 amino acids. The germline V gene has CDR1 SGHKS and CDR2 YYEKEE (reference sequence). The CDR3 sequence is CASSLLQGSNYSYTF. CDR3 coding DNA: TGTGCCAGCAGCCTGTTACAGGGGTCTAACTATAGCTACACCTTC.

This clonotype came up a few times. This CDR3 is CASSPSGNYNEQYF. The CDR3 DNA sequence: TGCGCCAGCAGTCCTAGCGGGAACTACAATGAGCAGTACTTC. The chain couples TRBV10-1 to TRBJ2-4; 9 nucleotides agree with TRBD2. V trimming: 5 bases; J trimming: 13 bases; junction bases outside the gene matches: 12. The CDR3 extends over 14 amino acids. CDR1 is WNHNN and CDR2 is SYGVQD in the germline V gene (reference sequence).